This T cell receptor (beta chain) emerged from a study of blood T cell dynamics during melanoma immunotherapy. General observations from the study: At W3, later disease-control patients showed bifurcated PBMC repertoire changes, unlike progressors.

V was clipped by 5 bases and J by 4 bases, with 17 bases between them. CDR1 SGHVS and CDR2 FQNEAQ come from the germline V gene. CDR3 length equals 15 residues. Documented time point: pre-treatment baseline. Sampling occurred pretreatment (T0) and at week 3 (W3), after cycle one of checkpoint blockade. Concerning this clone itself: What it recognizes is unknown.

Every bulk PBMC sample received the same 350 ng of DNA. Produced via immunoSEQ multiplex PCR; TCRdb's table is partial and in-frame only. The sample has 17,000 or so clones, approximately 80% seen once. The chain employs TRBV7-8 and TRBJ1-1; the D gene is possibly TRBD1 (5 bases). This sequence originates from a human donor with melanoma. Sample: blood, taken from a patient treated with checkpoint blockade. The CDR3 here is CASSAILGGGTEAFF. CDR3 DNA: TGTGCCAGCAGCGCAATTTTGGGGGGTGGCACTGAAGCTTTCTTT.